These T cell receptor beta chains were read from a single sample in a study of molecular identifiers for immune sequencing clone quantification. TCRdb re-derived calls from the PCR reads in MiXCR, one entry per CDR3 protein. The sample consists of 85,000 to 95,000 distinct CDR3 sequences, roughly 19% of them appearing once. Specimen: naive CD8+ T cells from blood, with Jurkat cell RNA spiked in. Source of these receptors: a human donor in good health. Some libraries in this study had Jurkat cell RNA spiked in. Both conserved end residues are part of each CDR3. The D gene is left open where the match is weak. Where a row states a size, it is once, few, many or the class of an expanded clone; other rows omit it.

v_call,clone_size,d_call,j_call,cdr3_nt,cdr3_aa
TRBV28,many,-,TRBJ2-1,TGTGCCAGCAGTTTAGGTCAACCTGAGCAGTTCTTC,CASSLGQPEQFF
TRBV14,many,-,TRBJ2-1,TGTGCCAGCAGCCAAACGTCCTACAATGAGCAGTTCTTC,CASSQTSYNEQFF
TRBV6-2/TRBV6-3,many,-,TRBJ2-5,TGTGCCACCATGATCGGGATGGAGGAGACCCAGTACTTC,CATMIGMEETQYF
TRBV7-6,-,TRBD2,TRBJ2-7,TGTGCCAGCAGCTCCCGATTAGCGGGAGTTATCGAGCAGTACTTC,CASSSRLAGVIEQYF
TRBV7-8,many,-,TRBJ1-5,TGTGCCAGCAGCTTAGGGGCCGACGTGGGGCAGCCCCAGCATTTT,CASSLGADVGQPQHF
TRBV7-9,-,-,TRBJ1-6,TGTGCCAGCAGCTCAGAACCTGGAACCCTCCACTTT,CASSSEPGTLHF
TRBV28,many,-,TRBJ2-7,TGTGCCAGCATTCCAGTGGGGCTTGGGGACGAGCAGTACTTC,CASIPVGLGDEQYF
TRBV3-1,-,TRBD2,TRBJ2-1,TGTGCCAGCAGCCAAGATGGGACTAGCGGGTCTAGCTCCTACAATGAGCAGTTCTTC,CASSQDGTSGSSSYNEQFF
TRBV19,-,-,TRBJ1-5,TGTGCCAGTAGTATAGGGCAGACAGCAAATCAGCCCCAGCATTTT,CASSIGQTANQPQHF
TRBV10-3,-,-,TRBJ2-6,TGCGCCATCCGGTCTCCTGGGGCCGGGGCCAACGTCCTGACTTTC,CAIRSPGAGANVLTF
TRBV19,few,-,TRBJ2-3,TGTGCCAGTAGTTGGACTCCTGGCACAGATACGCAGTATTTT,CASSWTPGTDTQYF
TRBV7-2,many,-,TRBJ1-1,TGTGCCAGCAGCTTTGGGCCGGAGATGAACACTGAAGCTTTCTTT,CASSFGPEMNTEAFF
TRBV6-2/TRBV6-3,few,-,TRBJ2-7,TGTGCCAGCAGTTACCCCGACACCGCGGGAGAGCAGTACTTC,CASSYPDTAGEQYF
TRBV6-5,few,-,TRBJ1-2,TGTGCCAGCAGCCCCAAGGCCGGCTATGGCTACACCTTC,CASSPKAGYGYTF
TRBV19,many,-,TRBJ2-7,TGTGCCAGTAGTATAGTAGGACCTGGTAACGAGCAGTACTTC,CASSIVGPGNEQYF
TRBV7-9,-,-,TRBJ2-7,TGTGCCAGCAGCTCGACCCAGGGTCCGGAGTTGTATGAGCAGTACTTC,CASSSTQGPELYEQYF
TRBV7-9,many,-,TRBJ1-1,TGTGCCAGCAGCTTAGGCCTCGCTGAAGCTTTCTTT,CASSLGLAEAFF
TRBV4-3,many,-,TRBJ1-3,TGCGCCAGCAGCCAAGGCCGGGACTTAACTGGAAACACCATATATTTT,CASSQGRDLTGNTIYF
TRBV11-2,many,-,TRBJ2-1,TGTGCCAGCAGCTTAACGAATGAGCAGTTCTTC,CASSLTNEQFF
TRBV7-9,many,-,TRBJ2-1,TGTGCCAGCAGCTGGGGTTCCCGAGCTGAGCAGTTCTTC,CASSWGSRAEQFF
TRBV25-1,many,-,TRBJ2-1,TGTGCCAGCGGAGCGGGGACAGGTCCGTTTTTTGATGAGCAGTTCTTC,CASGAGTGPFFDEQFF
TRBV20-1,many,TRBD2,TRBJ2-3,TGCAGTGCTGCCGGACTAGCGGGGATCACAGATACGCAGTATTTT,CSAAGLAGITDTQYF
TRBV20-1,many,-,TRBJ1-6,TGCAGTGCTAGAAACGAGCGGGCATCGGGTTCACCCCTCCACTTT,CSARNERASGSPLHF
TRBV4-2,many,-,TRBJ1-6,TGTGCCAGCAGCCAAGAGACACCGGGAAATAATTCACCCCTCCACTTT,CASSQETPGNNSPLHF
TRBV6-6,many,-,TRBJ1-2,TGTGCCAGCAGTTACGAAGGCTACACCTTC,CASSYEGYTF
TRBV2,many,-,TRBJ1-2,TGTGCCAGCCTAAAAAAGCAGGGGTCCTATGGCTACACCTTC,CASLKKQGSYGYTF
TRBV19,many,-,TRBJ2-3,TGTGCCAGTAGCAACCCAGGGACTGGAAGCACAGATACGCAGTATTTT,CASSNPGTGSTDTQYF
TRBV9,many,-,TRBJ2-7,TGTGCCAGCAGCCCCGTTGGAGACTCCTACGAGCAGTACTTC,CASSPVGDSYEQYF